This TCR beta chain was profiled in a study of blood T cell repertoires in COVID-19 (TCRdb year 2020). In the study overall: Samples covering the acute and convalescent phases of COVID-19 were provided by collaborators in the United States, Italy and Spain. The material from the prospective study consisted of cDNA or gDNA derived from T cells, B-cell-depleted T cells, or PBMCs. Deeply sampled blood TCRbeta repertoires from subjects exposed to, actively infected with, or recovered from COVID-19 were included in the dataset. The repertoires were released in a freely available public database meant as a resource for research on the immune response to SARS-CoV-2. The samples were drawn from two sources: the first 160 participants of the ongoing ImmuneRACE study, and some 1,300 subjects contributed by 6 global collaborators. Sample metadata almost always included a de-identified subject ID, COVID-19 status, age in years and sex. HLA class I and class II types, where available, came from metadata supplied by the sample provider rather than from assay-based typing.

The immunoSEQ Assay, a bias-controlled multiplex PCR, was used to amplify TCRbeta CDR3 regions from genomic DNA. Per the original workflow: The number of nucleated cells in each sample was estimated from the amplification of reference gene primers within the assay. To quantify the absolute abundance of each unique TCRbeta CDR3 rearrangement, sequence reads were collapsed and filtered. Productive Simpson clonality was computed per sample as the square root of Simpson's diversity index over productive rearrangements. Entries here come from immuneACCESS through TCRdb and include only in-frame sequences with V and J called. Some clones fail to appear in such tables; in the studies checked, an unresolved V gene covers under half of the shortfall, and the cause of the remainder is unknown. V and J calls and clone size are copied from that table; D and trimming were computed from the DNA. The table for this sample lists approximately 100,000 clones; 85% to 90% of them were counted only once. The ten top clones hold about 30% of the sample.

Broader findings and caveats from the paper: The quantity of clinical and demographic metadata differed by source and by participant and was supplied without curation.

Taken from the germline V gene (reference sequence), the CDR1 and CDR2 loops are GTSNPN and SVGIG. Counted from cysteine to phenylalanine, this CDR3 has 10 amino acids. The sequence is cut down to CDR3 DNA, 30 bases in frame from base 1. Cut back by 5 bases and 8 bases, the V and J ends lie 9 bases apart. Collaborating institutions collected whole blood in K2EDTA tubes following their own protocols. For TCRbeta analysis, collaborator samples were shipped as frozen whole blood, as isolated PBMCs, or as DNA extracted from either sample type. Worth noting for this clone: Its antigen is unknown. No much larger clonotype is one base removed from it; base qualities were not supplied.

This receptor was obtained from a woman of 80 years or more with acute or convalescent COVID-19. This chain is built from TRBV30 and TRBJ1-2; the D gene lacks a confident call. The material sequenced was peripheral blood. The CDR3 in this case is CAWAGEGYTF. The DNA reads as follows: TGTGCCTGGGCGGGAGAGGGCTACACCTTC. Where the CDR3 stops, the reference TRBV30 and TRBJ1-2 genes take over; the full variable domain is SQTIHQWPATLVQPVGSPLSLECTVEGTSNPNLYWYRQAAGRGLQLLFYSVGIGQISSEVPQNLSASRPQDRQFILSSKKLLLSDSGFYLCAWAGEGYTFGSGTRLTVV.